The 4 T cell receptor beta chains below all came from one sample that was sequenced in a study of cytomegalovirus exposure and HLA in healthy donors. The PCR contained 60 Vbeta and 13 Jbeta primers. The assay was immunoSEQ multiplex PCR, and TCRdb's table has in-frame clones only and misses some. The sample lists about 200,000 clones, approximately 80% occurring once. The sample comprised PBMCs. Receptor source: a man aged 25-40 years in good health and CMV-seronegative.

This clone showed up just once. This chain joins TRBV4-3 and TRBJ2-5; 8 nucleotides agree with TRBD2. The germline V gene has CDR1 LGHNA and CDR2 YSLEER. V trimming: 4 bases; J trimming: 5 bases; junction bases outside the gene matches: 9. This CDR3 is built from 15 residues. CDR3 residues: CASSPAGGAFETQYF. The CDR3 nucleotides read TGCGCCAGCAGCCCCGCCGGGGGGGCCTTTGAGACCCAGTACTTC.

The V gene is TRBV2, the J gene TRBJ2-2, with a tentative D call TRBD1 (5 bases). V lost 2 bases and J 5 bases, leaving 15 bases between the germline ends. Germline V gives CDR1 SNHLY, CDR2 FYNNEI. This CDR3 has 16 amino acids. CDR3 loop: CASSEWAGLGTGELFF. Written as DNA, the CDR3 is TGTGCCAGCAGTGAATGGGCAGGGTTAGGGACCGGGGAGCTGTTTTTT.

This clone appeared once. This chain uses TRBV5-1 with TRBJ1-1; no clear D. The V end lost 7 bases, the J end lost 3 bases, and 13 bases lay between the germline ends. Germline CDR1 and CDR2: SGHRS and YFSETQ. CDR3 length: 13 residues. CDR3 amino acids: CASAAGDYTEAFF. Written as DNA, the CDR3 is TGCGCCAGCGCCGCGGGAGACTACACTGAAGCTTTCTTT.

This clone appeared a few times. The rearrangement joins TRBV4-1 to TRBJ1-1, with 11 nucleotides matching TRBD1. The CDR3 extends over 16 amino acids. After removal of 3 bases from V and 5 bases from J, the junction contained 8 bases not matched to a gene. Looked up from germline, CDR1 is MGHRA and CDR2 is YSYEKL. CDR3: CASSQHRTGGRTEAFF. DNA of the CDR3: TGCGCCAGCAGCCAGCATCGGACAGGGGGCAGGACTGAAGCTTTCTTT.